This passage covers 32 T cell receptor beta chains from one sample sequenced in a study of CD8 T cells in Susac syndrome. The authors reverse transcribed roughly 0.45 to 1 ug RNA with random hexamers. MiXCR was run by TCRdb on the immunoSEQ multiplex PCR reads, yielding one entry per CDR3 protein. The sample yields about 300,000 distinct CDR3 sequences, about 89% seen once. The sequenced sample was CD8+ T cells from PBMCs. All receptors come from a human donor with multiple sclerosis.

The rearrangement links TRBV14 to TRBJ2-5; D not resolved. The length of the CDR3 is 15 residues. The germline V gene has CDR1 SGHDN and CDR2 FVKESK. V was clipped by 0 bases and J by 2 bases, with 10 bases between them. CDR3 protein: CASSQDRPPQETQYF. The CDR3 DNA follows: TGTGCCAGCAGCCAAGACAGGCCCCCTCAAGAGACCCAGTACTTC.

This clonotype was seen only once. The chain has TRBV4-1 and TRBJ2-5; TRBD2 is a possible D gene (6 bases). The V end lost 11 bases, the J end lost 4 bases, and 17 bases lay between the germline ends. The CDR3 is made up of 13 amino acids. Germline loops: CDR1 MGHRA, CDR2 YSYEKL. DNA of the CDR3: TGCGCCGCGGGGAGGTATTGGGGAGAGACCCAGTACTTC. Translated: CAAGRYWGETQYF.

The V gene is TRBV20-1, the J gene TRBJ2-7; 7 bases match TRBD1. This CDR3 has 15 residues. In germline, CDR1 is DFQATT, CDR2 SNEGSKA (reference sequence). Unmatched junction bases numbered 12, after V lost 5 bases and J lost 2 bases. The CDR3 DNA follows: TGCAGTGCTCGCCCGAACCGGGACAGACCCTACGAGCAGTACTTC. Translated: CSARPNRDRPYEQYF.

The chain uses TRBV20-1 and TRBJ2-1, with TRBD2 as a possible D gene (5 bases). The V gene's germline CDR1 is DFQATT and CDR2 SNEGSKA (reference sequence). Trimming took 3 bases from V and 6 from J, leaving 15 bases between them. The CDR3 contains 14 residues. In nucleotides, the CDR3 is TGCAGTGCTAGGGGGAGCCTCTCTTCCAATGAGCAGTTCTTC. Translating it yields CSARGSLSSNEQFF.

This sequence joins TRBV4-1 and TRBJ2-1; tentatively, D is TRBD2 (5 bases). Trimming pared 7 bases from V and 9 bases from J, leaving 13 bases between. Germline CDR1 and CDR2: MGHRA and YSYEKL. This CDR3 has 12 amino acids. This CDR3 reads CASTTGESEQFF. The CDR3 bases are TGCGCCAGCACGACCGGGGAGAGTGAGCAGTTCTTC.

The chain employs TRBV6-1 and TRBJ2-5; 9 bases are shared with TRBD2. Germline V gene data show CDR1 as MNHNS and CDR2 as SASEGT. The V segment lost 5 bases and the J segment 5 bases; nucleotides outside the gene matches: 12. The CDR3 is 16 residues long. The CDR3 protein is CASSPAREGQGETQYF. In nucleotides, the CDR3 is TGTGCCAGCAGTCCCGCGCGGGAGGGCCAGGGGGAGACCCAGTACTTC.

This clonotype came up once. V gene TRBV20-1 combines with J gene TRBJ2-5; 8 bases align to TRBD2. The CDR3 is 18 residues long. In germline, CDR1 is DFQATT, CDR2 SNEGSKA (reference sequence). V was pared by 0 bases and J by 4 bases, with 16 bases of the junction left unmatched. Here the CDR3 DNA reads TGCAGTGCTAGAGATCTATCAGGGAGCGGGGGTCCAGGAGAGACCCAGTACTTC. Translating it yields CSARDLSGSGGPGETQYF.

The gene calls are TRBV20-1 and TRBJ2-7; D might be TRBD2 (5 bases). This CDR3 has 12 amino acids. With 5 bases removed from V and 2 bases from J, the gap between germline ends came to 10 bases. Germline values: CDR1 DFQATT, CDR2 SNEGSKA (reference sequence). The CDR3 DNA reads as TGCAGTGCTGCAACTAGTCCCTACGAGCAGTACTTC. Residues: CSAATSPYEQYF.

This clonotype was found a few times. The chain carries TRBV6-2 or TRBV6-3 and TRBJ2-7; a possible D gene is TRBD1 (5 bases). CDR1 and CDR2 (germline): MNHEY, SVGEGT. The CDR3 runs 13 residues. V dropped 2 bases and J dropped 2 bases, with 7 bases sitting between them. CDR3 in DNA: TGTGCCAGCAGTTACGAGGACACCTACGAGCAGTACTTC. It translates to CASSYEDTYEQYF.

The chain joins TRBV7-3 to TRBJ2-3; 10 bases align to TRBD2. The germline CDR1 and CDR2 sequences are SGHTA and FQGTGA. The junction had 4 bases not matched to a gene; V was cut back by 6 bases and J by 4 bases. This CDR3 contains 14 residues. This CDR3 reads CASSSSGGADTQYF. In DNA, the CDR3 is TGTGCCAGCAGTTCGAGCGGGGGGGCAGATACGCAGTATTTT.

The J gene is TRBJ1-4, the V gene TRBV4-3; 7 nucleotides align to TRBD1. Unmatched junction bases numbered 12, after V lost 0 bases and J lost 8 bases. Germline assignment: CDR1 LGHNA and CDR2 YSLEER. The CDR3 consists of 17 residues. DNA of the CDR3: TGCGCCAGCAGCCAAGAAGGGACAGCGGACGCAAGGGAAAAACTGTTTTTT. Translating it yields CASSQEGTADAREKLFF.

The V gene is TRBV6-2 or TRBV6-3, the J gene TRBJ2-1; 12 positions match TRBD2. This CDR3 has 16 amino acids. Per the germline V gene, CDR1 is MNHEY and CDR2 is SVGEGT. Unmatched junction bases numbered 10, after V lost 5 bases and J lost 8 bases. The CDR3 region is CASSVTSGRWGHEQFF. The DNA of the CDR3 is TGTGCCAGCAGTGTAACTAGCGGGAGGTGGGGTCATGAGCAGTTCTTC.

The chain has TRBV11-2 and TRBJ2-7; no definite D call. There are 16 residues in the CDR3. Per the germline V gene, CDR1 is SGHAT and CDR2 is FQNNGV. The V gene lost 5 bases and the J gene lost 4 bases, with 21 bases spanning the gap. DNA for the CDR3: TGTGCCAGCAGCCCGCGCTTTGGGGAACAGAGTTACGAGCAGTACTTC. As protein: CASSPRFGEQSYEQYF.

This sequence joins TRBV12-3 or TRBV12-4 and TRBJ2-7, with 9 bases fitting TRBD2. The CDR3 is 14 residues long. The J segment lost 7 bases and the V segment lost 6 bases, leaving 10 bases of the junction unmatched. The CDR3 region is CASSPSAGGHEQYF. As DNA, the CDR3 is TGTGCCAGCAGCCCCTCGGCGGGGGGGCATGAGCAGTACTTC.

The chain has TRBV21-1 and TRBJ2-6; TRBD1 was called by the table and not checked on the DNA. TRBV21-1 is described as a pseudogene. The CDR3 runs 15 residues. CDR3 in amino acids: CASSKGAAGANVLTF. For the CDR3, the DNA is TGTGCCAGCAGCAAGGGGGCAGCTGGGGCCAACGTCCTGACTTTC.

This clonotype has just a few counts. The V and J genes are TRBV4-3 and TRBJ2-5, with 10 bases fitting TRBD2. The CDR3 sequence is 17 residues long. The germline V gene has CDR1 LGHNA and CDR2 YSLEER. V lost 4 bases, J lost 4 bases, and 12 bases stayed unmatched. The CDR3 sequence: CASSPTIAGGEGETQYF. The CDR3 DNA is TGCGCCAGCAGCCCGACTATAGCGGGGGGTGAAGGAGAGACCCAGTACTTC.

CDR3 residues: CASSFGTPGMQYF. In nucleotides, the CDR3 is TGTGCCAGCAGTTTCGGGACCCCTGGAATGCAGTACTTC. The V and J genes are TRBV27 and TRBJ2-7; tentatively, D is TRBD1 or TRBD2 (5 bases each). There are 13 residues in the CDR3. The V gene lost 3 bases and the J gene lost 9 bases, with 15 bases spanning the gap. Looked up from germline, CDR1 is MNHEY and CDR2 is SMNVEV (reference sequence).

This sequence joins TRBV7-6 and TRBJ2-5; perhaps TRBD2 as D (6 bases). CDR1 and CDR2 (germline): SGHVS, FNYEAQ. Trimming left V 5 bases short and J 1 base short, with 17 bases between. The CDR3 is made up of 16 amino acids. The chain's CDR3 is CASSPPKGGAQETQYF. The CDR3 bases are TGTGCCAGCAGCCCGCCGAAGGGCGGGGCCCAAGAGACCCAGTACTTC.

The CDR3 loop is CAWSPGSGGYGYTF. The CDR3 nucleotides are TGTGCCTGGAGCCCAGGGAGTGGGGGCTATGGCTACACCTTC. The chain employs TRBV30 and TRBJ1-2, with TRBD1 as a possible D gene (5 bases). This CDR3 spans 14 amino acids. V lost 3 bases and J 4 bases, leaving 15 bases between the germline ends. Germline V CDR1 and CDR2: GTSNPN, SVGIG (reference sequence). Full variable domain (missing parts from reference TRBV30 and TRBJ1-2): SQTIHQWPATLVQPVGSPLSLECTVEGTSNPNLYWYRQAAGRGLQLLFYSVGIGQISSEVPQNLSASRPQDRQFILSSKKLLLSDSGFYLCAWSPGSGGYGYTFGSGTRLTVV.

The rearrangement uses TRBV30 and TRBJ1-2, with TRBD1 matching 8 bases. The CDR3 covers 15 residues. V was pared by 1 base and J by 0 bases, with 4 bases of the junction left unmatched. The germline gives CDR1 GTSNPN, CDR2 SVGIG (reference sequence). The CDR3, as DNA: TGTGCCTGGAGTGATGGGACAGGCCCTAACTATGGCTACACCTTC. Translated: CAWSDGTGPNYGYTF.

The CDR3 nucleotides read TGTGCCAGCAGTTACATCGCGGAGCAAGAGACCCAGTACTTC. It yields the protein CASSYIAEQETQYF. This chain links TRBV6-6 with TRBJ2-5; D gene uncertain. The CDR3 has 14 amino acids. V was cut by 2 bases and J by 2 bases, with 9 bases left in between. Looked up from germline, CDR1 is MNHNY and CDR2 is SVGAGI (reference sequence).

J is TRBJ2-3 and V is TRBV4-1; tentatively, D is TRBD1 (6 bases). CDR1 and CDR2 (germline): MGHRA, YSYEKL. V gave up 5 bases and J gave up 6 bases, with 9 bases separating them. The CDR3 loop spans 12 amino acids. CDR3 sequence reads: CASSKQGDTQYF. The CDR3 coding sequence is TGCGCCAGCAGCAAACAGGGCGATACGCAGTATTTT.

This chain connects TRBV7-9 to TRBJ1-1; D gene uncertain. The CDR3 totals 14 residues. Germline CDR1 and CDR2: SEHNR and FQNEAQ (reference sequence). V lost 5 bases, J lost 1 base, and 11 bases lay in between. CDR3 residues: CASSEPVGNTEAFF. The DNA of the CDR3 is TGTGCCAGCAGCGAACCGGTGGGGAACACTGAAGCTTTCTTT. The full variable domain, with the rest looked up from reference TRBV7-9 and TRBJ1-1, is DTGVSQNPRHKITKRGQNVTFRCDPISEHNRLYWYRQTLGQGPEFLTYFQNEAQLEKSRLLSDRFSAERPKGSFSTLEIQRTEQGDSAMYLCASSEPVGNTEAFFGQGTRLTVV.

The CDR3 loop is CASSRASPDTQYF. CDR3 in DNA: TGTGCCAGTAGTCGGGCCTCCCCAGATACGCAGTATTTT. The chain joins TRBV19 to TRBJ2-3; D call uncertain. Germline V gives CDR1 LNHDA, CDR2 SQIVND (reference sequence). This CDR3 has 13 amino acids. V was trimmed by 5 bases and J by 4 bases, leaving 10 bases between them.

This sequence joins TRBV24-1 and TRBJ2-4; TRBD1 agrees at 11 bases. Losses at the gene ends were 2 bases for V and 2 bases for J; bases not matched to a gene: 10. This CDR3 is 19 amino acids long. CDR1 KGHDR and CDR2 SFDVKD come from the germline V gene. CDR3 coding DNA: TGTGCCACCAGTGATTCACCCCCCGGGACAGGGGGTACCAAAAACATTCAGTACTTC. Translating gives CATSDSPPGTGGTKNIQYF.

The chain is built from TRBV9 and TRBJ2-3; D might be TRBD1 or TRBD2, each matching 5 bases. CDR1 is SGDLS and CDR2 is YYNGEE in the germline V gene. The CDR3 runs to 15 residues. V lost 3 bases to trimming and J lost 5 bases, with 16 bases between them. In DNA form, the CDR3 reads TGTGCCAGCAGCGCCCGGGGCCAAGCAGGAGATACGCAGTATTTT. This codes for CASSARGQAGDTQYF.

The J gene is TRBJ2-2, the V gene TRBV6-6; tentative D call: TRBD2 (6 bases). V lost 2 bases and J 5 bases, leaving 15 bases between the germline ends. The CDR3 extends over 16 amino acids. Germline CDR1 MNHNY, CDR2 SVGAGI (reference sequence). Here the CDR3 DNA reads TGTGCCAGCAGTTACGAGGGCGGGGCCGGGACCGGGGAGCTGTTTTTT. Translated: CASSYEGGAGTGELFF.

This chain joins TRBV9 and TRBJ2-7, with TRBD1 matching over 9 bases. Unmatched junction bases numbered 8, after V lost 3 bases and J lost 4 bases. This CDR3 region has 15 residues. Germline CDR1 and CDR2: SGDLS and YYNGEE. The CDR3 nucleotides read TGTGCCAGCAGCGCAACCGGGACAGGGTCGTACGAGCAGTACTTC. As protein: CASSATGTGSYEQYF.

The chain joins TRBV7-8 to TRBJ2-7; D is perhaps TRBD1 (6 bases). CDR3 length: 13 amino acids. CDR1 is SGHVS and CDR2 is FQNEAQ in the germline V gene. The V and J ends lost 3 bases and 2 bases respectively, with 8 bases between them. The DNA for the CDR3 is TGTGCCAGCAGCTTGGGGGCCACCTACGAGCAGTACTTC. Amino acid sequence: CASSLGATYEQYF.

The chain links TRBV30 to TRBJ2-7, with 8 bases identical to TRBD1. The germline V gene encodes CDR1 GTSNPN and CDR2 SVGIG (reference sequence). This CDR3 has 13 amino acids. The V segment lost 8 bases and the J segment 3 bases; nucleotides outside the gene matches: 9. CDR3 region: CARQDRAYYEQYF. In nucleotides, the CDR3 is TGTGCCCGTCAGGACAGGGCCTACTACGAGCAGTACTTC.

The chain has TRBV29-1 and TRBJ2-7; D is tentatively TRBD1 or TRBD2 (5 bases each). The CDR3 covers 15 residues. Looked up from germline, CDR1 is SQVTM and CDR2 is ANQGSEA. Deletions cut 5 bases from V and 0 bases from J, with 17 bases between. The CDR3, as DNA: TGCAGCGTTTTCTTCCCGGGGCAGAGCTCCTACGAGCAGTACTTC. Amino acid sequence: CSVFFPGQSSYEQYF.

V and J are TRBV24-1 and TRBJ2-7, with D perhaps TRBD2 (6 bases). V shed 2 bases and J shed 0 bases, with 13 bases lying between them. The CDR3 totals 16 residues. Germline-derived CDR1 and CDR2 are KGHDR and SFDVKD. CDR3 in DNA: TGTGCCACCAGTGATTCCCCTTCCGGGGGCTCCTACGAGCAGTACTTC. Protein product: CATSDSPSGGSYEQYF.